This TCR beta chain derives from a study of T cell repertoires in cytomegalovirus infection. For the study at large: An indication of both CMV infection and matching HLA type came from public TCR beta signatures. Study observations and caveats: What dominated the ex vivo response were HLA-C-restricted CMV-specific TCR beta clonotypes. Carriers of CMV plus the relevant HLA were identified by cumulative public TCR beta family frequency.

Regarding this clonotype: Its antigen is not known.

The CDR3 contains 15 residues. In germline, CDR1 is MNHEY, CDR2 SVGAGI. The V gene end was trimmed by 5 bases and the J gene end by 0 bases; junction bases not matched to a gene: 6. Each CDR3 protein is one row after TCRdb ran MiXCR on the reads. This table has around 900,000 distinct CDR3 sequences, roughly a third appearing once. The chain joins TRBV6-5 to TRBJ2-5; 7 positions match TRBD2. This clonotype was sampled from a human donor in good health (CMV status not recorded). Some clones in this sample may be carry-over from other donors' samples. Here the sequenced sample was cultured CD8+ T cells from PBMCs, taken from culture after CMV antigen stimulation. CDR3 in DNA: TGTGCCAGCAGTCAAATGCTAGCGGACCAAGAGACCCAGTACTTC. This codes for CASSQMLADQETQYF.